This T cell receptor (beta chain) was retrieved from a study of memory CD4+ T cells and cytomegalovirus serostatus. Study conclusions and caveats: Repertoires predicted CMV serostatus with median bootstrapped AUC of around 0.96.

Single viable CD3+CD4+CD8-CD45RO+ cells were sorted as the memory CD4+ T cells. Serostatus was set by detecting CMV pp150, pp28, p38, p52 IgG. The table lists this clone with a few counts. Its antigen is undetermined. Per the original data handling: Out-of-frame sequences were removed, leaving 2 million to 2.5 million distinct TCRbeta sequences. Sequenced by immunoSEQ multiplex PCR; TCRdb stores in-frame clones only, minus some. V and J calls and clone size are copied from that table; D and trimming were computed from the DNA. The table lists some 50,000 clones, roughly 79% of them singletons, with roughly 1.5% in the top ten. The sequenced sample consisted of memory CD4+ T cells from blood. This receptor was taken from an adult in good health and CMV-seronegative.

CDR3 region: CASSLQGNTIYF. CDR3 bases: TGTGCCAGCAGCTTGCAAGGAAACACCATATATTTT. This chain uses TRBV5-6 with TRBJ1-3; D not resolved. CDR1 is SGHDT, CDR2 YYEEEE, per germline. The CDR3 contains 12 residues. V was pared by 1 base and J by 4 bases, with 3 bases between.